This T cell receptor (beta chain) is from a study of cytomegalovirus exposure and HLA in healthy donors. 13 Jbeta primers and 60 Vbeta primers were used for the PCR. Repertoires were generated with immunoSEQ multiplex PCR, while TCRdb's copy carries only in-frame clones and drops some. Its listing shows 55,000 to 85,000 clones. The V and J ends lost 1 base and 5 bases respectively, with 12 bases between them. The CDR3 sequence is 14 residues long. The germline V gene has CDR1 SGHAT and CDR2 FQNNGV. V gene TRBV11-2 combines with J gene TRBJ2-7; maybe TRBD2 (5 bases). The clonotype was recovered from a female donor in good health and CMV-seropositive. Source material: PBMCs. CDR3 sequence (DNA): TGTGCCAGCAGCTTAGGACCGAACGGGGACGAGCAGTACTTC. Encoded protein: CASSLGPNGDEQYF.